The subject of this entry is one T cell receptor (beta chain). This sample stems from a study of shared clonotypes between healthy human individuals. On the study more broadly: The donors, a couple of women and a few men, were aged 18 to 49.

The study ran the assay at deep level. The data were produced by immunoSEQ multiplex PCR, yet TCRdb's version contains in-frame clones alone and is incomplete. The profile shows over a million clones, more than 95% of them singletons. Study donors comprised healthy, HIV-negative adults devoid of recent acute infection or vaccination. The trim removed 2 bases at V and 0 bases at J, leaving 7 bases unmatched. Germline V CDR1 and CDR2: SGHRS, YFSETQ. The CDR3 is made up of 16 amino acids. The chain couples TRBV5-1 to TRBJ1-1; TRBD1 agrees at 7 bases. The sequence came from a man aged 25-45 years in good health. Sequencing was carried out using naive CD4+ T cells sorted from blood. The subset here: CD45RA+ positively selected. In DNA form, the CDR3 reads TGCGCCAGCAGCTTTGTCTCAGGGGGTATGAACACTGAAGCTTTCTTT. It yields the protein CASSFVSGGMNTEAFF. Based on the CDR3 plus reference TRBV5-1 and TRBJ1-1, the full variable domain is KAGVTQTPRYLIKTRGQQVTLSCSPISGHRSVSWYQQTPGQGLQFLFEYFSETQRNKGNFPGRFSGRQFSNSRSEMNVSTLELGDSALYLCASSFVSGGMNTEAFFGQGTRLTVV.